The T cell receptor (beta chain) under discussion was sequenced for a study of shared clonotypes between healthy human individuals. To note about this clone: The antigen remains undetermined.

Germline V gene lookup returns CDR1 SNHLY and CDR2 FYNNEI. The CDR3 runs 14 residues. Trimming took 6 bases from V and 2 from J, leaving 13 bases between them. Measured with immunoSEQ multiplex PCR; TCRdb has only the in-frame clones, and not every one. The sample yields roughly 2.2 million clones, over 90% seen once. Overall study findings and caveats: Sequencing depth was expected to affect clonotype sharing among donors.

The material sequenced was naive CD4+ T cells from PBMCs. The subset here: CD45RA+ positively selected. This sequence was found in a man between 18 and 35 years old in good health. Some clones in this sample may be carry-over from other donors' samples. V and J are TRBV2 and TRBJ1-2, with TRBD1 as a possible D gene (6 bases). CDR3 sequence (DNA): TGTGCCAGCAGCCAATCAGGGGCCAACTATGGCTACACCTTC. Residues: CASSQSGANYGYTF.